This TCR beta chain stems from a study of CXCR3-negative and CXCR3-positive naive CD8 T cells. Germline V gives CDR1 SNHLY, CDR2 FYNNEI. The CDR3 has 14 residues. Worth noting for this clonotype: Its antigen remains unknown.

With UMI labels, 5' RACE was used to prepare the TRB cDNA libraries. One entry per CDR3 protein, without DNA, is what TCRdb gives after re-calling the 5' RACE reads. The data show more than 6,500 distinct CDR3 sequences, and the top ten clones hold 1.5%. Findings and limits, study-wide: Memory CD8+ cells had much lower diversity, and both naive subsets had comparably high diversity. Naive CXCR3-positive cells had TRB CDR3s more hydrophobic than those of CXCR3-negative naive cells.

This sequence joins TRBV2 and TRBJ1-5; TCRdb names TRBD1, which stays unverified in the absence of DNA. This TCR came from a human donor in good health. Some clones in this sample may be carry-over from other donors' samples. The sequenced material came from naive CXCR3+ CD8+ T cells from blood. The subset here: CD45RO-CCR7+CD27+CD95- naive CD8+ T cells expressing CXCR3 (TNR3+). The CDR3 is CASSETGYNQPQHF. The full variable domain, completed using reference TRBV2 and TRBJ1-5, is EPEVTQTPSHQVTQMGQEVILRCVPISNHLYFYWYRQILGQKVEFLVSFYNNEISEKSEIFDDQFSVERPDGSNFTLKIRSTKLEDSAMYFCASSETGYNQPQHFGDGTRLSIL.